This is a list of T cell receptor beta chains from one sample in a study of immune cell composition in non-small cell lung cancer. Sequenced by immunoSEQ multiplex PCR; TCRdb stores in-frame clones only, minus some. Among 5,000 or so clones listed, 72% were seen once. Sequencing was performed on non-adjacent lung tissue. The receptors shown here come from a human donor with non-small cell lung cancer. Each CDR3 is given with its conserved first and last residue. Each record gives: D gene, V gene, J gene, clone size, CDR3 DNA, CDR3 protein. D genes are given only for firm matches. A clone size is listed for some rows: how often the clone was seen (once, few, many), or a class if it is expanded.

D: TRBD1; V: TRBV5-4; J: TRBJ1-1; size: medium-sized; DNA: TGTGCCAGCAGCCCGCGGACAGGCAACGCATACACTGAAGCTTTCTTT; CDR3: CASSPRTGNAYTEAFF
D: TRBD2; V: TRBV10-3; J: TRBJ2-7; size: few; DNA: TGTGCCATCAGCCGCGGACTAGCGGGGCCCTCCTACGAGCAGTACTTC; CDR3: CAISRGLAGPSYEQYF
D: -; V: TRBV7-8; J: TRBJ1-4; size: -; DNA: TGTGCCAGCAGCTCTACCTATGCAACTAATGAAAAACTGTTTTTT; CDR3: CASSSTYATNEKLFF
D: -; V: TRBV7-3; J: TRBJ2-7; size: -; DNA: TGTGCCAGCAGCTTAGGCCGCTACGAGCAGTACTTC; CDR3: CASSLGRYEQYF
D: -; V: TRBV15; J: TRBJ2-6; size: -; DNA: TGTGCCACCAGCAGTGGAGGGTTCTCTGGGGCCAACGTCCTGACTTTC; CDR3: CATSSGGFSGANVLTF
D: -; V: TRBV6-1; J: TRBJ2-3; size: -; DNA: TGTGCCAGCGCCGGAGGGTATACGCAGTATTTT; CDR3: CASAGGYTQYF
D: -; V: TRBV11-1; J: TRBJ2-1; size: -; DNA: TGTGCCAGCAGCTCAGACGGGGGTCCCTACAATGAGCAGTTCTTC; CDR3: CASSSDGGPYNEQFF
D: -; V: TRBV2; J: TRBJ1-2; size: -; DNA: TGTGCCAGCAGTGGGTCGGGGTTCTATGGCTACACCTTC; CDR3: CASSGSGFYGYTF
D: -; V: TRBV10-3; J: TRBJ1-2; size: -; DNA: TGTGCCATCAGTACAGGAAACTATGGCTACACCTTC; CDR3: CAISTGNYGYTF
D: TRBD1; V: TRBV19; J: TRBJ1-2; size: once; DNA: TGTGCCAGTACCAACAGGGGTGACTATGGCTACACCTTC; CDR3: CASTNRGDYGYTF
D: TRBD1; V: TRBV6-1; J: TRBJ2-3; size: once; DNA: TGTGCCAGCAGGACAGGGCACACAGATACGCAGTATTTT; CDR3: CASRTGHTDTQYF
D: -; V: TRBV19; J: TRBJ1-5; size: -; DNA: TGTGCCAGTAGCCCCCGGCGGGGGCGAAGAGAGTACAGCAATCAGCCCCAGCATTTT; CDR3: CASSPRRGRREYSNQPQHF
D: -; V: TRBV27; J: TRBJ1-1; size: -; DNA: TGTGCCAGCAGTTTATCGCCGGGGGGGGCGAGGACTGAAGCTTTCTTT; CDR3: CASSLSPGGARTEAFF
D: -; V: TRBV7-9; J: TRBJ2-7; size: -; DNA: TGTGCCAGCAGCTTCGGGAGTAGCTCCTACGAGCAGTACTTC; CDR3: CASSFGSSSYEQYF
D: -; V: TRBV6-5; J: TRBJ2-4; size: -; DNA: TGTGCCAGCAGAGAGGGGGGGATCCAAAACATTCAGTACTTC; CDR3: CASREGGIQNIQYF
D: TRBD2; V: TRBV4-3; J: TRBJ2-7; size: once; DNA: TGCGCCAGCAGCCAAGATTATGGTAGCGGGGGGGCCTACGAGCAGTACTTC; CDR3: CASSQDYGSGGAYEQYF
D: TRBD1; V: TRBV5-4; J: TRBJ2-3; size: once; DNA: TGTGCCAGCAGCCTAGGGACAGGGGGCCTTAGCACAGATACGCAGTATTTT; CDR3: CASSLGTGGLSTDTQYF
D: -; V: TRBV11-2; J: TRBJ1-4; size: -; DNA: TGTGCCAGCAGCACACAAAGAGGGCAGGGGACCAATGAAAAACTGTTTTTT; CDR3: CASSTQRGQGTNEKLFF
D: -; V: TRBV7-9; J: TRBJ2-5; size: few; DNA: TGTGCCAGCAGCCATGGGCCCAGGGCGCAGACCCAGTACTTC; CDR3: CASSHGPRAQTQYF
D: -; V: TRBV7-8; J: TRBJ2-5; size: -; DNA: TGTGCCAGCCGCCATATCGGGGAGACCCAGTACTTC; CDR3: CASRHIGETQYF
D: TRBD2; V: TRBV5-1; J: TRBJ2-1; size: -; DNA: TGCGCCAGCAGCTTGGAGGGACTAAATGAGCAGTTCTTC; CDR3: CASSLEGLNEQFF
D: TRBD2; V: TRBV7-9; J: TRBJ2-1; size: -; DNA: TGTGCCAGCAGCCTGGAATCTGCTAGCGGGAGCAATGAGCAGTTCTTC; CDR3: CASSLESASGSNEQFF
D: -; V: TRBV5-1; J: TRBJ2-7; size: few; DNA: TGCGCCAGCAGCCTATCCGGGACAAATAACGAGCAGTACTTC; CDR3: CASSLSGTNNEQYF